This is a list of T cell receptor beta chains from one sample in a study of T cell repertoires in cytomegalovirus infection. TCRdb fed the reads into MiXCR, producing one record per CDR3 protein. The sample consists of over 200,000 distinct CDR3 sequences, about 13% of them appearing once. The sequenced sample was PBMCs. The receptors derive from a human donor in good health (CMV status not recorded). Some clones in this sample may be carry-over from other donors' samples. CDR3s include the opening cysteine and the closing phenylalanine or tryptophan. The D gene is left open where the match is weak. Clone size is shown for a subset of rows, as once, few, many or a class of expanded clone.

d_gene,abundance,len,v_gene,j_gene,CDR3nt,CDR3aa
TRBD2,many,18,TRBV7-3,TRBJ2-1,TGTGCCAGCCCTGACCCGACAGGGACTAGCCTATCCTACAATGAGCAGTTCTTC,CASPDPTGTSLSYNEQFF
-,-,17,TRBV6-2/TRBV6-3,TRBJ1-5,TGTGCCAGCAGTCCCGGGGGAGCCCTCTATAGCAATCAGCCCCAGCATTTT,CASSPGGALYSNQPQHF
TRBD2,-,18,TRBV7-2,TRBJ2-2,TGTGCCAGCAGCTTAACCACTAGCGGGAGGGCCGGTGGCGGGGAGCTGTTTTTT,CASSLTTSGRAGGGELFF
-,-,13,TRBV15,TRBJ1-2,TGTGCCACCGCAGGTACCTCTGGCTATGGCTACACCTTC,CATAGTSGYGYTF
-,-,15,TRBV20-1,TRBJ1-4,TGCAGTGCTAGGGGGACACCGACAACTAATGAAAAACTGTTTTTT,CSARGTPTTNEKLFF
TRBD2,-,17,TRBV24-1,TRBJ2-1,TGTGCCACCAGTGATTTTCCATCAGCGGGAGGCTACAATGAGCAGTTCTTC,CATSDFPSAGGYNEQFF
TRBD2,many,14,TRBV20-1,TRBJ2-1,TGCAGTGCTAGAGGCGGGACTAGCGACTATGAGCAGTTCTTC,CSARGGTSDYEQFF
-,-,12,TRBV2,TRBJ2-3,TGTGCCAGCGCCCTATTAACAGATACGCAGTATTTT,CASALLTDTQYF
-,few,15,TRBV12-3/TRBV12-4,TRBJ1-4,TGTGCCAGCAGGGCTGGACCCGCAACTAATGAAAAACTGTTTTTT,CASRAGPATNEKLFF
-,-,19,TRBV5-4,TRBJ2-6,TGTGCCAGCAGGACCCGTAAGGACGGGGGTTTGAGTGGGGCCAACGTCCTGACTTTC,CASRTRKDGGLSGANVLTF
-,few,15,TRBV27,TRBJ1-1,TGTGCCAGCAGTCTGGGGCCCAGGGAAGACACTGAAGCTTTCTTT,CASSLGPREDTEAFF
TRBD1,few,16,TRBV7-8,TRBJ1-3,TGTGCCAGCAGCTTAACCCCTGACAGGGCCGGAAACACCATATATTTT,CASSLTPDRAGNTIYF
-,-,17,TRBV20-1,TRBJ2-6,TGCAGTGCTAGTCTAAGGATCACGCCCTCTGGGGCCAACGTCCTGACTTTC,CSASLRITPSGANVLTF
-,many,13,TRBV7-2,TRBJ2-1,TGTGCCAGCAGCTTAAATCTAGCCCGGGAGCAGTTCTTC,CASSLNLAREQFF
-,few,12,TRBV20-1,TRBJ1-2,TGCAGTGCTAGCCAGGGTCACTATGGCTACACCTTC,CSASQGHYGYTF
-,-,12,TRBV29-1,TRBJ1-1,TGCAGCGTGAGGCAGGGGAGGACTGAAGCTTTCTTT,CSVRQGRTEAFF
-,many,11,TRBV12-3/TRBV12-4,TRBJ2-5,TGTGCCAGCAGTTTCGAAGAGACCCAGTACTTC,CASSFEETQYF
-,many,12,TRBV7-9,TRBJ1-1,TGTGCCATAAAAGGGATGAACACTGAAGCTTTCTTT,CAIKGMNTEAFF
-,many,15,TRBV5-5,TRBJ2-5,TGTGCCAGCAGCTTGGACCAGCGGTCGTGGGAGACCCAGTACTTC,CASSLDQRSWETQYF
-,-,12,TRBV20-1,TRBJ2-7,TGCAGTGTCAGAGGAGAACTTTACGAGCAGTACTTC,CSVRGELYEQYF
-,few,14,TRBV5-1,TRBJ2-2,TGCGCCAGCAGCGCGCGGGGCAACACCGGGGAGCTGTTTTTT,CASSARGNTGELFF
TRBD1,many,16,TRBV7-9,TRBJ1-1,TGTGCCAGCAGAACCCCGGAAAAGGGGGCAGAGGGTGAAGCTTTCTTT,CASRTPEKGAEGEAFF
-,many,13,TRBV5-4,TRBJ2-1,TGTGCCCCTAGCTTCGGCATTCACAATGAGCAGTTCTTC,CAPSFGIHNEQFF
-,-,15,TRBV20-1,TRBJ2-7,TGCAGTGCTGAATCTTTAGCGACACAGAACCGGGAGCAGTACTTC,CSAESLATQNREQYF
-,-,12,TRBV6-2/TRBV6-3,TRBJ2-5,TGTGCCAGCGAACAGGGCGAAGAGACCCAGTACTTC,CASEQGEETQYF
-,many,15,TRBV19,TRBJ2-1,TGTGCCAGTAGTACCCTCGGGGGCTCCTACAATGAGCAGTTCTTC,CASSTLGGSYNEQFF
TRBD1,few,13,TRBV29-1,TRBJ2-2,TGCAGCGGGGGACAGCAGAACACCGGGGAGCTGTTTTTT,CSGGQQNTGELFF
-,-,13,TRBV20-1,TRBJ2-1,TGCAGTGCTAGAGATGTCCGGGGACGAGGACCGTTCTTC,CSARDVRGRGPFF
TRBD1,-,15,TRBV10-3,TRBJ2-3,TGTGCCATCAGTGGACCGGGACAGGGGATGAATACGCAGTATTTT,CAISGPGQGMNTQYF
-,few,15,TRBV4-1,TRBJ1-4,TGCGCCAGCAGCCCCGACGGGGCGTCTAATGAAAAACTGTTTTTT,CASSPDGASNEKLFF
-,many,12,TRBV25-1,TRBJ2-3,TGTGCCAGCAGTGGGGCCGGGACCCCTCCGAATTTT,CASSGAGTPPNF
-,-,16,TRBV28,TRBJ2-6,TGTGCCAGCAGAACAACAGGGAACTCTGGGGCCAACGTCCTGACTTTC,CASRTTGNSGANVLTF
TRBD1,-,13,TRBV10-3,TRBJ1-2,TGTGCCATCAGATGGACAGGGGAGGACGACTACACCTTC,CAIRWTGEDDYTF
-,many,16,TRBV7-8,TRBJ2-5,TGTGCCAGCAGCTCGAAAACTTGGGGACGCGGGGAGACCCAGTACTTC,CASSSKTWGRGETQYF
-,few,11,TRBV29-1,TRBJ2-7,TGCAGCGCCCGGCTGAATGACGAGCAGTACTTC,CSARLNDEQYF
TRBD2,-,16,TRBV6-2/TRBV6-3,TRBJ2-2,TGTGCCAGCAGGCGGTCTAGCGGGGGGGCATCTGGGGAGCTGTTTTTT,CASRRSSGGASGELFF
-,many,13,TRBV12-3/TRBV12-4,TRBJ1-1,TGTGCCAGCAGCCCCCGACAGGTTTCTGAAGCTTTCTTT,CASSPRQVSEAFF
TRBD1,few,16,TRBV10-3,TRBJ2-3,TGTGCCATCAGTGAGCCTCCGGACAGGTTCACAGATACGCAGTATTTT,CAISEPPDRFTDTQYF
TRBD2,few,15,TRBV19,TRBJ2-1,TGTGCCAGTAGCCTGACTAGCGGGAGTTTCAAGGGGCAGTTCTTC,CASSLTSGSFKGQFF
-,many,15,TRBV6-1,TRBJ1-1,TGTGCCAGCAGTGAAGAAGAGATAGCGAGCACTGAAGCTTTCTTT,CASSEEEIASTEAFF
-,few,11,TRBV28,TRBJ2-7,TGTGCCAGCGGATTCCGAGAGGAGCAGTACTTC,CASGFREEQYF
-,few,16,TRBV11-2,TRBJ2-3,TGTGCCAGCAGCTTAGGGATCAGCGGATTGAATCCCACGCAGTATTTT,CASSLGISGLNPTQYF
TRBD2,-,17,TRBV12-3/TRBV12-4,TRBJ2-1,TGTGCCAGCAGTACCAGCGGGGGGAGAAACTTTTACAATGAGCAGTTCTTC,CASSTSGGRNFYNEQFF
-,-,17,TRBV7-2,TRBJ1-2,TGTGCCAGCAGCTTAGATTCTACAGGCTCCGTCGCCTATGGCTACACCTTC,CASSLDSTGSVAYGYTF
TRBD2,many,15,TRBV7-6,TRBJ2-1,TGTGCCAGCAGCTTACTAGCGGGAACCAACAATGAGCAGTTCTTC,CASSLLAGTNNEQFF
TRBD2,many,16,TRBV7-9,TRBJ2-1,TGTGCCAGCAGCTCGATCCTAGCGGGGGGTAAAAATGAGCAGTTCTTC,CASSSILAGGKNEQFF